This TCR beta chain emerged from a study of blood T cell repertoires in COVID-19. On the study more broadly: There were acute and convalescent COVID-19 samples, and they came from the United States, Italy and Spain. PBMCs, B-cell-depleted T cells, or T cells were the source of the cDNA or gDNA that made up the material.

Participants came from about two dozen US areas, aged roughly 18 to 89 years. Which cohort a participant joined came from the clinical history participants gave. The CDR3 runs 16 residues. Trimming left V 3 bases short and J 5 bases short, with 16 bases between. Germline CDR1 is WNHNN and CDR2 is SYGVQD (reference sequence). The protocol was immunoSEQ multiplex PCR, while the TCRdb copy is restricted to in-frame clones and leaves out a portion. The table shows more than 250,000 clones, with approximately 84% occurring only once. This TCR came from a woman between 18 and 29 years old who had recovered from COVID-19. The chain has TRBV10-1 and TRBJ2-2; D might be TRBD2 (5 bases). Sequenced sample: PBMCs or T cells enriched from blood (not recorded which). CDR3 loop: CASSDQAGKPTGELFF. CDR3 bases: TGCGCCAGCAGTGATCAAGCCGGGAAACCGACCGGGGAGCTGTTTTTT.